These 32 T cell receptor beta chains were sequenced from one sample in a study of PD-1 blockade in classical Hodgkin lymphoma. Assay: immunoSEQ multiplex PCR; the TCRdb copy retains only in-frame clones and omits some. The sample lists tens of thousands of clones, 84% occurring once. Every patient relapsed after autologous stem cell transplantation, and brentuximab vedotin exposure varied. Purification of CD4+ T cells from thawed PBMCs was achieved by magnetic negative selection. The sample here was CD4+ T cells from blood, taken at baseline. Source of these receptors: a human donor with classical Hodgkin lymphoma.

The J gene is TRBJ1-5, the V gene TRBV7-2; D is possibly TRBD1 (5 bases). Per germline, CDR1 SGHTA and CDR2 FQGNSA. Trimming took off 4 bases at V and 4 bases at J, with 17 bases between the two ends. The length of the CDR3 is 16 residues. The CDR3 is CASSSRVTGHNQPQHF. CDR3 nucleotide sequence: TGTGCCAGCAGCTCGAGGGTCACAGGTCATAATCAGCCCCAGCATTTT.

This chain uses TRBV25-1 with TRBJ2-7; possible D gene TRBD1, 5 bases. Trimming left V 6 bases short and J 3 bases short, with 12 bases between. The CDR3 is 13 amino acids. Per the germline V gene, CDR1 is MGHDK and CDR2 is SYGVNS. CDR3 loop: CASSNTGYYEQYF. CDR3 nucleotides: TGTGCCAGCAGCAATACAGGATACTACGAGCAGTACTTC.

The genes are TRBV19 and TRBJ2-1, with a weak D call TRBD1 (5 bases). The ends were cut back, 7 bases at V and 4 bases at J, with 17 bases in the middle. The CDR3 has 15 residues. Germline CDR1 reads LNHDA; CDR2 reads SQIVND (reference sequence). In nucleotides, the CDR3 is TGTGCCAGTACCTCCGACGGACAAAGTTACAATGAGCAGTTCTTC. This encodes CASTSDGQSYNEQFF.

This clone showed up just a few times. This chain's CDR3 is CASSYTQTGGYGYTF. As DNA, the CDR3 is TGTGCCAGCAGTTACACTCAAACAGGGGGCTATGGCTACACCTTC. The chain is built from TRBV6-5 and TRBJ1-2; 8 bases fit TRBD1. The trim removed 2 bases at V and 4 bases at J, leaving 6 bases unmatched. The CDR3 totals 15 residues. The germline V gene has CDR1 MNHEY and CDR2 SVGAGI.

This clone occurred a few times. CDR3 region: CASSEDRDRGTEAFF. The CDR3 bases are TGTGCCAGTAGTGAAGACCGGGACAGGGGCACTGAAGCTTTCTTT. The rearrangement links TRBV19 to TRBJ1-1, with 10 bases that match TRBD1. With 5 bases clipped from V and 4 bases from J, the junction kept 7 bases outside the gene matches. The CDR3 is 15 amino acids. Germline values: CDR1 LNHDA, CDR2 SQIVND (reference sequence).

V and J are TRBV27 and TRBJ2-5; 7 bases line up with TRBD2. J gave up 4 bases and V 3 bases, and 2 bases lay outside the gene matches. Germline values: CDR1 MNHEY, CDR2 SMNVEV (reference sequence). CDR3 length: 13 residues. The CDR3 region has the DNA TGTGCCAGCAGTTTGGGGGGGACAGAGACCCAGTACTTC. Translated, it gives CASSLGGTETQYF.

The chain employs TRBV4-2 and TRBJ1-1; no clear D gene. Deletions cut 3 bases from V and 7 bases from J, with 15 bases between. The germline CDR1 and CDR2 sequences are LGHNA and YNFKEQ. The length of the CDR3 is 14 residues. The CDR3: CASSQVRGLDEAFF. CDR3 bases: TGTGCCAGCAGCCAGGTACGAGGGTTAGATGAAGCTTTCTTT.

The rearrangement links TRBV28 to TRBJ1-1, with 8 bases that match TRBD1. J gave up 1 base and V 0 bases, and 4 bases lay outside the gene matches. The CDR3 consists of 16 residues. CDR1 MDHEN and CDR2 SYDVKM come from the germline V gene. CDR3 loop: CASSLWGTGSNTEAFF. For the CDR3, the DNA is TGTGCCAGCAGTTTATGGGGGACAGGCTCGAACACTGAAGCTTTCTTT.

This rearrangement joins TRBV19 to TRBJ1-1, with a tentative D call TRBD1 (5 bases). Trimming took off 5 bases at V and 2 bases at J, with 12 bases between the two ends. CDR1 and CDR2 (germline): LNHDA, SQIVND (reference sequence). The CDR3 consists of 14 residues. CDR3: CASSAGTVNTEAFF. DNA of the CDR3: TGTGCCAGTAGTGCCGGGACGGTAAACACTGAAGCTTTCTTT.

The chain links TRBV7-3 to TRBJ2-3, with D perhaps matching TRBD1 (6 bases). The V end lost 4 bases, the J end lost 4 bases, and 15 bases lay between the germline ends. Germline lookup yields CDR1 SGHTA and CDR2 FQGTGA. This CDR3 is built from 15 residues. CDR3 loop: CASSSPKDSSDTQYF. The DNA for the CDR3 is TGTGCCAGCAGCTCGCCGAAGGACAGCTCAGATACGCAGTATTTT.

V usage is TRBV9 and J usage is TRBJ2-3, with TRBD2 identical over 14 bases. Per germline, CDR1 SGDLS and CDR2 YYNGEE. After removal of 0 bases from V and 0 bases from J, the junction contained 6 bases not matched to a gene. The CDR3 sequence is 19 residues long. The CDR3 region has the DNA TGTGCCAGCAGCGTAGAGGGACTAGCGGGGGCCCATAGCACAGATACGCAGTATTTT. Protein: CASSVEGLAGAHSTDTQYF.

V gene TRBV6-1 combines with J gene TRBJ1-6; the D gene is possibly TRBD1 (5 bases). Trimming stripped 2 bases from V and 14 bases from J, with 25 bases between. Germline CDR1 is MNHNS and CDR2 is SASEGT. CDR3 length equals 17 residues. CDR3 coding DNA: TGTGCCAGCAGTGAATACAGCTTAGGGCAGGGTATACTAGCCCTCCACTTT. Encoded protein: CASSEYSLGQGILALHF.

V is TRBV19 and J is TRBJ1-1; D is unresolved. Trimming took 6 bases from V and 10 from J, leaving 21 bases between them. The germline gives CDR1 LNHDA, CDR2 SQIVND (reference sequence). This CDR3 contains 14 residues. The CDR3 region has the DNA TGTGCCAGTAGCAAGGATTTGGACTGGACGGGAGCTTTCTTT. This encodes CASSKDLDWTGAFF.

The chain carries TRBV7-2 and TRBJ1-3, with D perhaps matching TRBD1 (5 bases). CDR1 is SGHTA and CDR2 is FQGNSA in the germline V gene. Between the trimmed V and J ends, which lost 0 bases and 0 bases, there was a span of 12 bases. There are 17 residues in the CDR3. For the CDR3, the DNA is TGTGCCAGCAGCTTAGCGTCAGGGACTACCTCTGGAAACACCATATATTTT. Translation: CASSLASGTTSGNTIYF.

This clone showed up just once. This chain uses TRBV4-3 with TRBJ1-6; D is unclear. This CDR3 spans 16 amino acids. Trimming left V 0 bases short and J 1 base short, with 7 bases between. Germline lookup yields CDR1 LGHNA and CDR2 YSLEER. In DNA form, the CDR3 reads TGCGCCAGCAGCCAAGATCCGGATTCCTATAATTCACCCCTCCACTTT. It translates to CASSQDPDSYNSPLHF.

This chain connects TRBV28 to TRBJ1-3, with D possibly TRBD1 on 5 matching bases. Germline V gene sequence: CDR1 MDHEN, CDR2 SYDVKM. Trimming left V 4 bases short and J 0 bases short, with 10 bases between. The CDR3 spans 15 residues. For the CDR3, the DNA is TGTGCCAGCAGTTCTCAAGGGGTCTCTGGAAACACCATATATTTT. It yields the protein CASSSQGVSGNTIYF.

V usage is TRBV25-1 and J usage is TRBJ2-5; TRBD1 agrees at 8 bases. V shed 4 bases, J shed 4 bases, and the junction held 8 bases outside the gene matches. The CDR3 totals 15 residues. Germline lookup yields CDR1 MGHDK and CDR2 SYGVNS. The CDR3 DNA sequence: TGTGCCAGCAGTGGGCGGACAGGGATGGGAGAGACCCAGTACTTC. It is translated as CASSGRTGMGETQYF.

This chain links TRBV14 with TRBJ1-2; 7 bases map to TRBD1. Trimming took 4 bases from V and 4 from J; bases not matched to a gene: 9. This CDR3 spans 15 amino acids. CDR1 and CDR2 from the germline V gene are SGHDN and FVKESK. The CDR3 DNA reads TGTGCCAGCAGCCTGGCAGGGGGATGGAGCTATGGCTACACCTTC. Protein: CASSLAGGWSYGYTF.

This chain uses TRBV7-6 with TRBJ1-5; D is unclear. Germline V lookup: CDR1 SGHVS, CDR2 FNYEAQ. Trimming cost V 1 base and J 11 bases, with 9 bases left between them. The CDR3 totals 12 residues. CDR3 coding DNA: TGTGCCAGCAGCTTAGAAGGAGGGTCCCAGCATTTT. This codes for CASSLEGGSQHF.

The chain combines TRBV15 with TRBJ1-3; no firm D call. This CDR3 is built from 13 residues. Deletions cut 5 bases from V and 0 bases from J, with 5 bases between. From germline, CDR1 is LNHNV and CDR2 YYDKDF (reference sequence). The CDR3 region has the DNA TGTGCCACCAGCTTGGGCTCTGGAAACACCATATATTTT. Translation gives CATSLGSGNTIYF. Filled out from reference TRBV15 and TRBJ1-3, the complete variable domain reads DAMVIQNPRYQVTQFGKPVTLSCSQTLNHNVMYWYQQKSSQAPKLLFHYYDKDFNNEADTPDNFQSRRPNTSFCFLDIRSPGLGDTAMYLCATSLGSGNTIYFGEGSWLTVV.

This clone has more than one count but fewer than ten. This rearrangement joins TRBV19 to TRBJ1-2; 7 bases align to TRBD1. Trimming removed 6 bases from V and 7 bases from J; junction bases left unmatched: 8. The CDR3 loop spans 13 amino acids. CDR1 and CDR2 (germline): LNHDA, SQIVND (reference sequence). The CDR3 loop is CASRTGEWAGYTF. The CDR3 nucleotides read TGTGCCAGTAGAACAGGGGAATGGGCTGGCTACACCTTC. Combining the CDR3 with reference TRBV19 and TRBJ1-2 gives the whole variable domain DGGITQSPKYLFRKEGQNVTLSCEQNLNHDAMYWYRQDPGQGLRLIYYSQIVNDFQKGDIAEGYSVSREKKESFPLTVTSAQKNPTAFYLCASRTGEWAGYTFGSGTRLTVV.

The genes are TRBV2 and TRBJ2-1; 9 nucleotides align to TRBD2. V was pared by 6 bases and J by 7 bases, with 10 bases of the junction left unmatched. Germline CDR1 SNHLY, CDR2 FYNNEI. This CDR3 comprises 15 residues. The DNA for the CDR3 is TGTGCCAGCAGGATCATGACTAGCGGTAGTAATGAGCAGTTCTTC. As protein: CASRIMTSGSNEQFF.

The chain carries TRBV5-5 and TRBJ1-2; tentative D call: TRBD1 (5 bases). Germline V gives CDR1 SGHKS, CDR2 YYEKEE (reference sequence). The germline V and J ends were trimmed by 3 bases and 4 bases, with 19 bases remaining between them. The CDR3 runs 16 residues. The CDR3 DNA reads as TGTGCCAGCAGCTGGGCTGGCCGGGGGGACGGCTATGGCTACACCTTC. Protein product: CASSWAGRGDGYGYTF.

The chain links TRBV6-5 to TRBJ2-1; unclear D gene. The CDR3 sequence is 13 residues long. Trimming took 6 bases from V and 7 from J, leaving 13 bases between them. Germline V gene lookup returns CDR1 MNHEY and CDR2 SVGAGI. Here the CDR3 reads CASRSLTQNEQFF. The DNA for the CDR3 is TGTGCCAGCAGATCACTTACTCAGAATGAGCAGTTCTTC.

The chain joins TRBV6-5 to TRBJ2-1; maybe TRBD1 (5 bases). The CDR3 runs 16 residues. V shed 0 bases and J shed 7 bases, with 16 bases lying between them. Germline values: CDR1 MNHEY, CDR2 SVGAGI. CDR3 sequence: CASSYSGAPYNNEQFF. The CDR3 region has the DNA TGTGCCAGCAGTTACTCAGGGGCCCCCTACAATAATGAGCAGTTCTTC.

The chain is built from TRBV6-5 and TRBJ1-2; 7 nucleotides match TRBD1. The CDR3 has 13 residues. J lost 7 bases, V lost 2 bases, and 4 bases had no gene match. Germline values: CDR1 MNHEY, CDR2 SVGAGI. The CDR3 spells CASSYGRQGGYTF. The CDR3 bases are TGTGCCAGCAGTTACGGACGACAGGGTGGCTACACCTTC.

The gene calls are TRBV18 and TRBJ2-5, with 10 bases lining up with TRBD2. V shed 2 bases and J 5 bases; nucleotides not matched to a gene: 5. Germline V gene lookup returns CDR1 KGHSH and CDR2 LQKENI. This CDR3 is built from 15 residues. CDR3 sequence: CASSPSLAGEETQYF. The DNA for the CDR3 is TGTGCCAGCTCACCAAGCCTAGCGGGGGAGGAGACCCAGTACTTC.

The chain links TRBV4-2 to TRBJ1-1, with D possibly being TRBD1 (5 bases). V was trimmed by 0 bases and J by 4 bases, leaving 15 bases between them. Per germline, CDR1 LGHNA and CDR2 YNFKEQ. The CDR3 length is 16 residues. This CDR3 is CASSQDPGPEFTEAFF. CDR3 bases: TGTGCCAGCAGCCAAGATCCGGGGCCGGAATTCACTGAAGCTTTCTTT.

This clone was counted once. V is TRBV10-3 and J is TRBJ1-5; D is unresolved. CDR1 is ENHRY, CDR2 SYGVKD, per germline. The V end lost 4 bases, the J end lost 4 bases, and 8 bases lay between the germline ends. The length of the CDR3 is 13 residues. Here the CDR3 reads CAISGGENQPQHF. CDR3 DNA: TGTGCCATCAGTGGTGGAGAAAATCAGCCCCAGCATTTT.

This clone was picked up one time. CDR3 loop: CASRPSRSSTDTQYF. CDR3 sequence (DNA): TGTGCCAGCAGGCCCAGTAGAAGTAGCACAGATACGCAGTATTTT. The J gene is TRBJ2-3, the V gene TRBV7-2; unclear D gene. The CDR3 totals 15 residues. In germline, CDR1 is SGHTA, CDR2 FQGNSA. Trimming took off 6 bases at V and 0 bases at J, with 13 bases between the two ends.

The rearrangement joins TRBV18 to TRBJ1-5, with 10 bases matching TRBD1. The CDR3 runs 15 residues. Germline lookup yields CDR1 KGHSH and CDR2 LQKENI. V gave up 3 bases and J gave up 7 bases; unmatched junction bases: 6. This chain's CDR3 is CASSPGQGSEQPQHF. The CDR3 DNA reads as TGTGCCAGCTCACCGGGACAGGGGAGTGAACAGCCCCAGCATTTT.

The genes are TRBV5-6 and TRBJ1-5; D is uncertain. Germline V gene sequence: CDR1 SGHDT, CDR2 YYEEEE. V was trimmed by 4 bases and J by 1 base, leaving 9 bases between them. The CDR3 extends over 14 amino acids. For the CDR3, the DNA is TGTGCCAGCAGCAGGCCGGACAGCAATCAGCCCCAGCATTTT. Its protein is CASSRPDSNQPQHF. Full variable domain (outside the CDR3, taken from reference TRBV5-6 and TRBJ1-5): DAGVTQSPTHLIKTRGQQVTLRCSPKSGHDTVSWYQQALGQGPQFIFQYYEEEERQRGNFPDRFSGHQFPNYSSELNVNALLLGDSALYLCASSRPDSNQPQHFGDGTRLSIL.